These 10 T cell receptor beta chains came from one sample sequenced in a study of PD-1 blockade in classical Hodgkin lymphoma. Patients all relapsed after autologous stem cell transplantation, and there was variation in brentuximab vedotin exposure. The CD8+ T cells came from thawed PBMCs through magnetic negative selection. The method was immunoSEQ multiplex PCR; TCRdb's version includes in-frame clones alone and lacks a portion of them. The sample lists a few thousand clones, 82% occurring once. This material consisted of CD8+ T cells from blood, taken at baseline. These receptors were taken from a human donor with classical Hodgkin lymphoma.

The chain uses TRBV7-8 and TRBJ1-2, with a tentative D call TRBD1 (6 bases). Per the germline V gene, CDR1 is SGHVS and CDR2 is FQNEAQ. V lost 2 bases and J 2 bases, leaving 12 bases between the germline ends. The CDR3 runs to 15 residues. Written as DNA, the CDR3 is TGTGCCAGCAGCTTATATCCTCAGGGGAACTATGGCTACACCTTC. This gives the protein CASSLYPQGNYGYTF.

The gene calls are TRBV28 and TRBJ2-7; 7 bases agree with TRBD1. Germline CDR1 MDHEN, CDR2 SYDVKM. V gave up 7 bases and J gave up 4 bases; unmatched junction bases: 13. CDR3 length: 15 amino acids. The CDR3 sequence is CASTIRDSGPYEQYF. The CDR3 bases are TGTGCCAGCACAATCCGGGACAGCGGCCCGTACGAGCAGTACTTC.

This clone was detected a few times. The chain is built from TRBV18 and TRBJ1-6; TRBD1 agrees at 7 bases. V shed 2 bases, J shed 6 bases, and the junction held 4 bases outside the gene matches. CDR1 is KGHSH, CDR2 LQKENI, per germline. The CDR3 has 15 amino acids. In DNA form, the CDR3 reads TGTGCCAGCTCACCATGGGGACAGAGTAATTCACCCCTCCACTTT. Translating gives CASSPWGQSNSPLHF.

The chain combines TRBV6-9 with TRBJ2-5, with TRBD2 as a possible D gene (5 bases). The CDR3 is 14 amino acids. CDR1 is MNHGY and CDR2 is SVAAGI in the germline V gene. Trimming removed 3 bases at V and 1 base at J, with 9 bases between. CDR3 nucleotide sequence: TGTGCCAGCAGTTACTCGGGGAGCCAAGAGACCCAGTACTTC. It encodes CASSYSGSQETQYF.

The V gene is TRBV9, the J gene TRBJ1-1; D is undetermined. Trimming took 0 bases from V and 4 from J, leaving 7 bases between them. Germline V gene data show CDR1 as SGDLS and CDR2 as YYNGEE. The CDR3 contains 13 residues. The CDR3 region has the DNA TGTGCCAGCAGCGTAGTGAGCGGCACTGAAGCTTTCTTT. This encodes CASSVVSGTEAFF.

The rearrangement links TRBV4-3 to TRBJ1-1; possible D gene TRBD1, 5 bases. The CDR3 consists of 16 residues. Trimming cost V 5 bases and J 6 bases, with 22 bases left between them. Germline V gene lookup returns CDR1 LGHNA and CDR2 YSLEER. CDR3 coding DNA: TGCGCCAGCAGCAGCACCGCGGGGGGGATTGAGGCTGAAGCTTTCTTT. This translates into CASSSTAGGIEAEAFF.

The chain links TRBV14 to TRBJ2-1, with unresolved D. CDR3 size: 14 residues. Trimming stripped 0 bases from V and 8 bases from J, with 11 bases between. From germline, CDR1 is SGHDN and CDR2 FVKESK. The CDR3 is CASSQDAPMDEQFF. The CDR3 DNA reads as TGTGCCAGCAGCCAAGATGCACCGATGGATGAGCAGTTCTTC.

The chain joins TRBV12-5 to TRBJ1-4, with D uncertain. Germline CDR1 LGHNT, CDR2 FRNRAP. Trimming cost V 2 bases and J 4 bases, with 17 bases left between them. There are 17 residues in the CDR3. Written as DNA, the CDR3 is TGTGCTAGTGGTTTGAGGTCCGATCAGGCATTTAATGAAAAACTGTTTTTT. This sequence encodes CASGLRSDQAFNEKLFF.

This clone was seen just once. The CDR3 nucleotides read TGTGCCAGCAGCTTGAACGGGGGGATAGATGGCTACACCTTC. Translated, it gives CASSLNGGIDGYTF. The rearrangement uses TRBV7-1 and TRBJ1-2, with TRBD1 as a possible D gene (5 bases). TRBV7-1 is an open reading frame, and its role is uncertain. This CDR3 has 14 amino acids. Trimming removed 4 bases at V and 6 bases at J, with 15 bases between.

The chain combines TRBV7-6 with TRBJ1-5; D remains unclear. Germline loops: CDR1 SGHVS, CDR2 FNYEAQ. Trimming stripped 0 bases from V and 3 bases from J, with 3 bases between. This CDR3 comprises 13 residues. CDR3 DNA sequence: TGTGCCAGCAGCTTAGCCCCCAATCAGCCCCAGCATTTT. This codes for CASSLAPNQPQHF.